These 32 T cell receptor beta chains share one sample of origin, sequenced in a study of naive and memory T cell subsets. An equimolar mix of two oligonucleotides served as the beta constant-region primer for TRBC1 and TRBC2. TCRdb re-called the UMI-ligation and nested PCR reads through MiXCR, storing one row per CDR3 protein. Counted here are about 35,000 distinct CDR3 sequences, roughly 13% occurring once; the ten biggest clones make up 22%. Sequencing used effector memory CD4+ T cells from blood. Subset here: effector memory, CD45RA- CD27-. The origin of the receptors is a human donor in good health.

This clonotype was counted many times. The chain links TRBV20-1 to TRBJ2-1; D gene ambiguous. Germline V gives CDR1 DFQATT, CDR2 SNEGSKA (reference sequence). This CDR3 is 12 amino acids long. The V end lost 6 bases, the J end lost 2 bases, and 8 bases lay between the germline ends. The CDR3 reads CSAQPAYNEQFF. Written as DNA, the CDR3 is TGCAGTGCCCAACCGGCCTACAATGAGCAGTTCTTC.

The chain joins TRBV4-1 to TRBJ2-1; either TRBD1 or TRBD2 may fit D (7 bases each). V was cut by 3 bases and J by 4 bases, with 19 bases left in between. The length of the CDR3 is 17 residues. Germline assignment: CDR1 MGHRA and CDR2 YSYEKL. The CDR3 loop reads CASSQGGLGTVYNEQFF. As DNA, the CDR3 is TGCGCCAGCAGCCAGGGGGGGCTTGGGACAGTTTACAATGAGCAGTTCTTC.

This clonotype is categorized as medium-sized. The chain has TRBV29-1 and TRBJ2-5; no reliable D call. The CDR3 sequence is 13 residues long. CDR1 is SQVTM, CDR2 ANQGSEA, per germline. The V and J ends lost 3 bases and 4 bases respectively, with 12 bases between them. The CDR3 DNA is TGCAGCGTTGACACCCCGTCGGGAGAGACCCAGTACTTC. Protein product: CSVDTPSGETQYF.

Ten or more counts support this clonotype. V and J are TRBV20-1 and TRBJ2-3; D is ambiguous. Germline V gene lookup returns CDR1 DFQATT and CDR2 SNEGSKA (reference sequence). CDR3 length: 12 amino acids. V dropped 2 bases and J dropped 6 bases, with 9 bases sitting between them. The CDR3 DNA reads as TGCAGTGCTAGACCCCCAGCGGATACGCAGTATTTT. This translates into CSARPPADTQYF.

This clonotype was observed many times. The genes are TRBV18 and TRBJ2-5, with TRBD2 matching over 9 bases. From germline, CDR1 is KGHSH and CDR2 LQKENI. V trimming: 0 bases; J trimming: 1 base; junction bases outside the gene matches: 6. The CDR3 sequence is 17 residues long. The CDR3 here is CASSPPTSGGVQETQYF. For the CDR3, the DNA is TGTGCCAGCTCACCACCGACTAGCGGAGGAGTCCAAGAGACCCAGTACTTC.

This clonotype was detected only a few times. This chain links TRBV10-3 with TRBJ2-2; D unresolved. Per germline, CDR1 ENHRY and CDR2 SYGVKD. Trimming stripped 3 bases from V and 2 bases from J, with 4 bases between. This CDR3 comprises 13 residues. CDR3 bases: TGTGCCATCAGTGACGTCAACACCGGGGAGCTGTTTTTT. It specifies CAISDVNTGELFF.

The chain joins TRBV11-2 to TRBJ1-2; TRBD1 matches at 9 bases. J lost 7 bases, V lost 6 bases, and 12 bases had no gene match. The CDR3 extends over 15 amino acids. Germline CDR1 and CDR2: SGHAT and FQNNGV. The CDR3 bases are TGTGCCAGCAGTCCCCTGGGGGGGACAGGGTCTGGCTACACCTTC. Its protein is CASSPLGGTGSGYTF.

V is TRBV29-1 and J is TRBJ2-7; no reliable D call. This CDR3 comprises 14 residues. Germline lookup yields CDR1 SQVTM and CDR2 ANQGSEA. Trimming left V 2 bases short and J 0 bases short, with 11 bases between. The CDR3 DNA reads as TGCAGCGTTGAACCCGACCCCAGCTCCTACGAGCAGTACTTC. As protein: CSVEPDPSSYEQYF.

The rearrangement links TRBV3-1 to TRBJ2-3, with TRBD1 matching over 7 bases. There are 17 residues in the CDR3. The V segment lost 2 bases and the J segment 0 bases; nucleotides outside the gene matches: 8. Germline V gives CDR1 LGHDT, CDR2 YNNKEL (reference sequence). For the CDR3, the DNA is TGTGCCAGCAGCCAAACCTTGGGGACAGTGAGCACAGATACGCAGTATTTT. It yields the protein CASSQTLGTVSTDTQYF.

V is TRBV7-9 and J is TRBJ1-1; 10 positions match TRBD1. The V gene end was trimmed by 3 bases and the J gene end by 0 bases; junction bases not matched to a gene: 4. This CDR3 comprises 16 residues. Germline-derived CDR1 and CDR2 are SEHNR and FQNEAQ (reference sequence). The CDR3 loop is CASSFRDRGLNTEAFF. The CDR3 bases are TGTGCCAGCAGCTTCCGGGACAGGGGATTGAACACTGAAGCTTTCTTT. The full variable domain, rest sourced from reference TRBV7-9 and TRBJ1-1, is DTGVSQNPRHKITKRGQNVTFRCDPISEHNRLYWYRQTLGQGPEFLTYFQNEAQLEKSRLLSDRFSAERPKGSFSTLEIQRTEQGDSAMYLCASSFRDRGLNTEAFFGQGTRLTVV.

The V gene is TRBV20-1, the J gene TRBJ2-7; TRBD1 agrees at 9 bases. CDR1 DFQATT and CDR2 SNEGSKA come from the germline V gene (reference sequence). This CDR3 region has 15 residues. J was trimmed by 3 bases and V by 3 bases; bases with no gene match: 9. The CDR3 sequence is CSASRPTGGIYEQYF. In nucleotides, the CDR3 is TGCAGTGCTAGTCGTCCCACAGGGGGCATCTACGAGCAGTACTTC.

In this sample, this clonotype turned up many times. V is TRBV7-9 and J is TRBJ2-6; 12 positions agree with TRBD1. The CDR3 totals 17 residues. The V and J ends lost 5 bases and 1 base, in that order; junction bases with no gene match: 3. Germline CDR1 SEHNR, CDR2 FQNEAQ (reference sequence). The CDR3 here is CASSRDRGQSGANVLTF. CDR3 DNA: TGTGCCAGCAGCCGGGACAGGGGGCAATCTGGGGCCAACGTCCTGACTTTC. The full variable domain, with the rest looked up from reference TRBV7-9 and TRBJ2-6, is DTGVSQNPRHKITKRGQNVTFRCDPISEHNRLYWYRQTLGQGPEFLTYFQNEAQLEKSRLLSDRFSAERPKGSFSTLEIQRTEQGDSAMYLCASSRDRGQSGANVLTFGAGSRLTVL.

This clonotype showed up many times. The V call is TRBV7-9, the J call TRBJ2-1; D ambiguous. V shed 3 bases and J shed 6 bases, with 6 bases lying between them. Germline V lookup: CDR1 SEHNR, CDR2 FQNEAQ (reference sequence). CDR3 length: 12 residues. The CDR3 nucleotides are TGTGCCAGCAGCTTTGAGGTCAATGAGCAGTTCTTC. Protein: CASSFEVNEQFF. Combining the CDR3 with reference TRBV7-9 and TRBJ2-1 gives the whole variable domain DTGVSQNPRHKITKRGQNVTFRCDPISEHNRLYWYRQTLGQGPEFLTYFQNEAQLEKSRLLSDRFSAERPKGSFSTLEIQRTEQGDSAMYLCASSFEVNEQFFGPGTRLTVL.

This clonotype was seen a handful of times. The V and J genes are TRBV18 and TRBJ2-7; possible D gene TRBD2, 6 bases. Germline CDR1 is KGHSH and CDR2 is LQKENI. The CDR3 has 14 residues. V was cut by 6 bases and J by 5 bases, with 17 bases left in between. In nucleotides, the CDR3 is TGTGCCAGCTCCTCCTCGGAGCGGGTTCACGAGCAGTACTTC. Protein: CASSSSERVHEQYF.

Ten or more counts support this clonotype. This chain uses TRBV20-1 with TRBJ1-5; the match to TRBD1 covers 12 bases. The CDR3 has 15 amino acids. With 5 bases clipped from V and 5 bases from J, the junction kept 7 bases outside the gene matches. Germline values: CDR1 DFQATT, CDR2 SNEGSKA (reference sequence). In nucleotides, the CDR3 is TGCAGTGCTTCCCCGGGACAGGGGGCCTATCAGCCCCAGCATTTT. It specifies CSASPGQGAYQPQHF.

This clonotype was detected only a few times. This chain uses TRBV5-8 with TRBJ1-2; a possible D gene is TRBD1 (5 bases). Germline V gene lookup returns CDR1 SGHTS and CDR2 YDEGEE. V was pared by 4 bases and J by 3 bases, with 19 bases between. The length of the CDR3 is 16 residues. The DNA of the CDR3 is TGTGCCAGCAGCCTTTATAGGGACTTCAGGGACTATGGCTACACCTTC. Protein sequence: CASSLYRDFRDYGYTF.

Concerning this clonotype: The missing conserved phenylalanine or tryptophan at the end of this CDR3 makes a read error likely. The CDR3, as DNA: TGCGCCAGCAGCCAGGCCACACAGGGGGATTATGGCTACACCCTC. Its translation is CASSQATQGDYGYTL. The gene calls are TRBV4-1 and TRBJ1-2, with TRBD1 identical over 8 bases. The germline V gene encodes CDR1 MGHRA and CDR2 YSYEKL. The ends lost 3 bases at V and 5 bases at J; junction bases unmatched: 8. The CDR3 covers 15 residues.

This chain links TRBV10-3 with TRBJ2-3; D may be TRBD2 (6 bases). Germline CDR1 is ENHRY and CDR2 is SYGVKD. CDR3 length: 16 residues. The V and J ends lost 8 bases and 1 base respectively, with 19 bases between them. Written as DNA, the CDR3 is TGTGCCATCGGAACTGGCGGGACGCGACGCACAGATACGCAGTATTTT. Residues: CAIGTGGTRRTDTQYF.

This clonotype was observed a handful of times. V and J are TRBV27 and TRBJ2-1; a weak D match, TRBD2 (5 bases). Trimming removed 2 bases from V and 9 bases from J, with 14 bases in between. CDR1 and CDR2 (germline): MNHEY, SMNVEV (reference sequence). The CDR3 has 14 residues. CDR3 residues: CASSLVLSVPEQFF. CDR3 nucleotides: TGTGCCAGCAGTTTAGTGCTTAGCGTCCCTGAGCAGTTCTTC.

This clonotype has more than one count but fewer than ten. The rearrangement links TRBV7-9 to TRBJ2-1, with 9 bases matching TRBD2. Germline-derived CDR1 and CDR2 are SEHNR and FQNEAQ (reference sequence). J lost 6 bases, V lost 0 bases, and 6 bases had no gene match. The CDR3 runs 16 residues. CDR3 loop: CASSLASGSEGNEQFF. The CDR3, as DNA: TGTGCCAGCAGCTTAGCTAGCGGGAGTGAAGGCAATGAGCAGTTCTTC.

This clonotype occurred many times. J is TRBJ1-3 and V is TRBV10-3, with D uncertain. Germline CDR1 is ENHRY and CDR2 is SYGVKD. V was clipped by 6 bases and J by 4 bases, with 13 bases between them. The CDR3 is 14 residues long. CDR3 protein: CAISERGNGNTIYF. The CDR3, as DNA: TGTGCCATCAGCGAGCGCGGGAACGGAAACACCATATATTTT.

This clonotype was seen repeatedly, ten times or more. The DNA of the CDR3 is TGCGCCAGCAGCTTGGGCCCATTTAGCACAGATACGCAGTATTTT. Protein product: CASSLGPFSTDTQYF. The chain links TRBV5-1 to TRBJ2-3; D is unresolved. Per the germline V gene, CDR1 is SGHRS and CDR2 is YFSETQ. Trimming cost V 0 bases and J 0 bases, with 8 bases left between them. This CDR3 comprises 15 residues.

The CDR3 reads CASTGQDSSGANVLTF. The DNA of the CDR3 is TGTGCCAGCACAGGACAGGACTCTTCTGGGGCCAACGTCCTGACTTTC. This rearrangement joins TRBV6-6 to TRBJ2-6; 7 bases match TRBD1. The CDR3 has 16 residues. The J segment lost 1 base and the V segment lost 7 bases, leaving 7 bases of the junction unmatched. CDR1 is MNHNY, CDR2 SVGAGI, per germline (reference sequence).

CDR3 in amino acids: CASSQSSGYTF. The CDR3 DNA sequence: TGTGCCAGCAGCCAAAGTAGTGGCTACACCTTC. The V and J genes are TRBV3-1 and TRBJ1-2; no firm D call. The CDR3 is 11 amino acids. Trimming took off 2 bases at V and 7 bases at J, with 5 bases between the two ends. The V gene's germline CDR1 is LGHDT and CDR2 YNNKEL (reference sequence).

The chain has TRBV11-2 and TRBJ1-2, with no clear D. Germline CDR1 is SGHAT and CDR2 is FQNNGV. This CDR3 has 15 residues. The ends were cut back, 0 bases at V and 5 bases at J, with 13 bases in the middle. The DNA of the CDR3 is TGTGCCAGCAGCTTAGAAGTCGGACTGGCGTATGGCTACACCTTC. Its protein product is CASSLEVGLAYGYTF.

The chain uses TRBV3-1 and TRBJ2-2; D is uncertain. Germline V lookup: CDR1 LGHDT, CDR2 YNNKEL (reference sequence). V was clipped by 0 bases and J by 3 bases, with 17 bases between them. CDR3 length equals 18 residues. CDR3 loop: CASSQDVWRKGYTGELFF. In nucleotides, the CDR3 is TGTGCCAGCAGCCAAGACGTGTGGCGGAAGGGTTACACCGGGGAGCTGTTTTTT.

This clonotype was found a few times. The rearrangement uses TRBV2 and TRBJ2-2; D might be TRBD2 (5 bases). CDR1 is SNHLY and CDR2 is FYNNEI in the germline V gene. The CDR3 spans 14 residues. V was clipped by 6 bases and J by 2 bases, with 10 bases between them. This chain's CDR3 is CASRRTANTGELFF. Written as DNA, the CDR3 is TGTGCCAGCAGGAGGACTGCTAACACCGGGGAGCTGTTTTTT. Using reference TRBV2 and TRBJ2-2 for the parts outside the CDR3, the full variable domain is EPEVTQTPSHQVTQMGQEVILRCVPISNHLYFYWYRQILGQKVEFLVSFYNNEISEKSEIFDDQFSVERPDGSNFTLKIRSTKLEDSAMYFCASRRTANTGELFFGEGSRLTVL.

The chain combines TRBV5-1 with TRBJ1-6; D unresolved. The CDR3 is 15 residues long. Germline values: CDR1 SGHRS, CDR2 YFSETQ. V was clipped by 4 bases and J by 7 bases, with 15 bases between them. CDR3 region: CASSRESGVNSPLHF. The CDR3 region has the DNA TGCGCCAGCAGCCGGGAGTCTGGGGTAAATTCACCCCTCCACTTT.

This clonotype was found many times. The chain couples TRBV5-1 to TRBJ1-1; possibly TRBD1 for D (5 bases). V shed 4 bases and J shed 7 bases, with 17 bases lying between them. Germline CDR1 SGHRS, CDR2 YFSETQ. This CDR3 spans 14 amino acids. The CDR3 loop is CASSPRWDGGEAFF. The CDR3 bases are TGCGCCAGCAGCCCGCGGTGGGACGGGGGTGAAGCTTTCTTT. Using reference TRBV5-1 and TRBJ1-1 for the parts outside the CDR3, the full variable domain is KAGVTQTPRYLIKTRGQQVTLSCSPISGHRSVSWYQQTPGQGLQFLFEYFSETQRNKGNFPGRFSGRQFSNSRSEMNVSTLELGDSALYLCASSPRWDGGEAFFGQGTRLTVV.

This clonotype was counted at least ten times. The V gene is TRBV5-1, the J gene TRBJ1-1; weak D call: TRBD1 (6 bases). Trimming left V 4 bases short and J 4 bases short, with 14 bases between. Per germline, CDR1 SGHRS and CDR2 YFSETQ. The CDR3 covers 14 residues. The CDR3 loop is CASSPTPDSTEAFF. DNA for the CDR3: TGCGCCAGCAGCCCCACCCCGGACAGCACTGAAGCTTTCTTT.

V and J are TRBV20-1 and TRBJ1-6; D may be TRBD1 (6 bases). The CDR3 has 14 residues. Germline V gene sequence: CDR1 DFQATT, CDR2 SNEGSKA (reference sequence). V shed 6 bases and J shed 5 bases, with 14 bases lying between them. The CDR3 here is CSAYGQLDNSPLHF. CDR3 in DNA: TGCAGTGCATATGGACAGCTAGATAATTCACCCCTCCACTTT.

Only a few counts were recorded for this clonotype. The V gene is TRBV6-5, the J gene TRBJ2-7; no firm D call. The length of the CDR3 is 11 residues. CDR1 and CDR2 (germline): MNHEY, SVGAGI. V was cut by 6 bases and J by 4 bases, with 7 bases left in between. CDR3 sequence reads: CASSPKYEQYF. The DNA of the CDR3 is TGTGCCAGCAGCCCTAAGTACGAGCAGTACTTC.